Listed here are 8 T cell receptor beta chains from one sample, sequenced in a study of blood T cell repertoires in COVID-19. Sequenced by immunoSEQ multiplex PCR; TCRdb stores in-frame clones only, minus some. The table has over 150,000 clones, approximately 87% seen once; the top ten hold 0.85% to 0.95%. Material: peripheral blood. The receptors originated from a woman aged 18-30 years who had recovered from COVID-19.

The chain uses TRBV6-2 or TRBV6-3 and TRBJ2-3; TRBD1 is a possible D gene (6 bases). CDR3 size: 16 residues. Germline CDR1 is MNHEY and CDR2 is SVGEGT. V shed 2 bases and J shed 6 bases, with 18 bases lying between them. Here the CDR3 DNA reads TGTGCCAGCAGTTACGGGGGCGGGTCCCCCAGGGATACGCAGTATTTT. Translation gives CASSYGGGSPRDTQYF.

The rearrangement joins TRBV6-5 to TRBJ2-5; no reliable D call. The CDR3 contains 16 residues. Trimming pared 4 bases from V and 2 bases from J, leaving 17 bases between. Per germline, CDR1 MNHEY and CDR2 SVGAGI. The CDR3 DNA is TGTGCCAGCAGTTCCCACCTGACTCTTTCGCAAGAGACCCAGTACTTC. Protein sequence: CASSSHLTLSQETQYF.

The CDR3 loop reads CASSLALLAVSTDTQYF. CDR3 nucleotide sequence: TGTGCCAGCAGCTTAGCGCTCTTAGCGGTGAGCACAGATACGCAGTATTTT. The V and J genes are TRBV7-2 and TRBJ2-3; D is possibly TRBD2 (6 bases). This CDR3 comprises 17 residues. The germline gives CDR1 SGHTA, CDR2 FQGNSA. V was trimmed by 0 bases and J by 0 bases, leaving 13 bases between them.

J is TRBJ2-7 and V is TRBV3-1 (or the pseudogene TRBV3-2); 11 bases are a match to TRBD1. Losses at the gene ends were 3 bases for V and 7 bases for J; bases not matched to a gene: 8. The CDR3 has 15 amino acids. CDR1 is LGHDT, CDR2 YNNKEL, per germline (reference sequence). The CDR3 coding sequence is TGTGCCAGCAGCCAGAATCCGGGACAGGGGGGAGAGCAGTACTTC. This translates into CASSQNPGQGGEQYF.

J is TRBJ2-7 and V is TRBV3-1 (or the pseudogene TRBV3-2), with D possibly TRBD2 on 6 matching bases. Germline lookup yields CDR1 LGHDT and CDR2 YNNKEL (reference sequence). V was cut by 4 bases and J by 3 bases, with 10 bases left in between. CDR3 length: 13 residues. The chain's CDR3 is CASSPRTIYEQYF. As DNA, the CDR3 is TGTGCCAGCAGCCCACGGACTATCTACGAGCAGTACTTC.

This chain joins TRBV5-4 and TRBJ1-1; possible D gene TRBD1, 6 bases. Germline values: CDR1 SGHNT, CDR2 YYREEE (reference sequence). V lost 4 bases and J 1 base, leaving 17 bases between the germline ends. CDR3 length: 16 residues. The CDR3: CASSRPHQGRNTEAFF. The CDR3 nucleotides are TGTGCCAGCAGCCGCCCCCACCAGGGGAGGAACACTGAAGCTTTCTTT.

The chain employs TRBV3-1 (or the pseudogene TRBV3-2) and TRBJ2-5, with 10 bases fitting TRBD2. V lost 6 bases and J lost 0; bases outside the gene matches: 4. This CDR3 is built from 15 residues. Germline CDR1 reads LGHDT; CDR2 reads YNNKEL (reference sequence). The chain's CDR3 is CASRPGLAYQETQYF. The CDR3 DNA is TGTGCCAGCAGACCGGGACTAGCGTACCAAGAGACCCAGTACTTC.

V is TRBV20-1 and J is TRBJ2-1; D is undetermined. The germline gives CDR1 DFQATT, CDR2 SNEGSKA (reference sequence). The CDR3 runs to 11 residues. Trimming stripped 1 base from V and 10 bases from J, with 8 bases between. The CDR3 is CSARGNWEQFF. Written as DNA, the CDR3 is TGCAGTGCTAGAGGAAACTGGGAGCAGTTCTTC.